This record concerns one T cell receptor beta chain sequence. The antigen remains unidentified. Produced via immunoSEQ multiplex PCR; TCRdb's table is partial and in-frame only. The sample lists 9,500 to 15,000 clones; roughly 76% were seen once. The data originate from a study of chemoradiotherapy in HPV16-positive cancers. General study results and limits: HPV-specific T cells were functionally defined from only two HPV16-positive patients. Non-HPV-specific T cells did not expand in tumors during treatment, whereas candidate HPV-specific clones and E7-related motifs did.

Germline lookup yields CDR1 GTSNPN and CDR2 SVGIG (reference sequence). Between the trimmed V and J ends, which lost 3 bases and 6 bases, there was a span of 11 bases. This CDR3 comprises 13 residues. This clonotype originated in a human donor with HPV-associated anogenital cancer. The gene calls are TRBV30 and TRBJ1-4, with D unresolved. Sample collection occurred from a patient who underwent chemoradiotherapy. CDR3 DNA sequence: TGTGCCTGGAGGGGCGAGGTCTATGAAAAACTGTTTTTT. Translation gives CAWRGEVYEKLFF.